A single sample is the source of the 32 T cell receptor beta chains below, sequenced in a study of blood T cell repertoires in COVID-19. The method was immunoSEQ multiplex PCR; TCRdb's version includes in-frame clones alone and lacks a portion of them. The repertoire holds about 190,000 clones, around four fifths seen once, with 2.5% to 3.5% in the top ten. The specimen was peripheral blood. These receptors were obtained from a woman of 80 years or more with active or convalescent COVID-19.

V usage is TRBV4-3 and J usage is TRBJ2-5; 7 bases are a match to TRBD1. Looked up from germline, CDR1 is LGHNA and CDR2 is YSLEER. J lost 5 bases, V lost 4 bases, and 13 bases had no gene match. This CDR3 has 16 residues. In DNA, the CDR3 is TGCGCCAGCAGCCTCCGATGGGGGACAGAGGGGGAGACCCAGTACTTC. It encodes CASSLRWGTEGETQYF.

The J gene is TRBJ2-6, the V gene TRBV2; TRBD2 matches 11 bases. This CDR3 is 17 amino acids long. V dropped 3 bases and J dropped 6; count of bases not matched to a gene: 7. The germline CDR1 and CDR2 sequences are SNHLY and FYNNEI. CDR3 bases: TGTGCCAGCAGTGAGATAGCGGGGGGGCGCGTGGCCAACGTCCTGACTTTC. Amino acids: CASSEIAGGRVANVLTF.

This clone appeared a single time. The chain couples TRBV14 to TRBJ1-2, with 7 positions matching TRBD1. CDR1 is SGHDN and CDR2 is FVKESK in the germline V gene. The J segment lost 10 bases and the V segment lost 3 bases, leaving 8 bases of the junction unmatched. The CDR3 is 13 residues long. The CDR3: CASSQDRTHAYTF. CDR3 sequence (DNA): TGTGCCAGCAGCCAGGACAGGACCCATGCCTACACCTTC.

In DNA, the CDR3 is TGTGCCAGCAGCCACGGGGGGGCCGGGGAGCTGTTTTTT. Translating it yields CASSHGGAGELFF. This sequence joins TRBV7-8 and TRBJ2-2, with 8 bases fitting TRBD2. This CDR3 is built from 13 residues. The V gene's germline CDR1 is SGHVS and CDR2 FQNEAQ. With V trimmed by 5 bases and J by 6 bases, 2 bases remained unmatched.

V gene TRBV6-2 or TRBV6-3 combines with J gene TRBJ1-1; 10 bases are a match to TRBD1. CDR1 MNHEY and CDR2 SVGEGT come from the germline V gene. Trimming cost V 4 bases and J 5 bases; bases outside gene matches: 13. This CDR3 comprises 17 residues. The CDR3 DNA follows: TGTGCCAGCAGTTCAAGACAGGGGGCCTTCTCAAGGACTGAAGCTTTCTTT. Translating it yields CASSSRQGAFSRTEAFF.

The genes are TRBV6-6 and TRBJ2-3; 8 bases match TRBD2. The CDR3 is 17 residues long. Germline assignment: CDR1 MNHNY and CDR2 SVGAGI (reference sequence). J was trimmed by 2 bases and V by 5 bases; bases with no gene match: 12. The CDR3 sequence is CASSPPTGTRDTDTQYF. CDR3 DNA sequence: TGTGCCAGCAGTCCCCCGACCGGGACTAGGGACACAGATACGCAGTATTTT.

The chain has TRBV7-3 and TRBJ2-7; weak D call: TRBD1 (6 bases). This CDR3 contains 13 residues. Germline-derived CDR1 and CDR2 are SGHTA and FQGTGA. V lost 1 base to trimming and J lost 2 bases, with 6 bases between them. CDR3 sequence: CASSLKGAYEQYF. CDR3 in DNA: TGTGCCAGCAGCTTAAAGGGGGCCTACGAGCAGTACTTC.

The chain joins TRBV5-1 to TRBJ2-2, with 12 bases matching TRBD2. The germline gives CDR1 SGHRS, CDR2 YFSETQ. This CDR3 comprises 16 residues. After removal of 4 bases from V and 6 bases from J, the junction contained 7 bases not matched to a gene. The CDR3 here is CASSRRGLAGSGELFF. CDR3 bases: TGCGCCAGCAGCCGGAGAGGACTAGCGGGGTCCGGGGAGCTGTTTTTT.

This sequence joins TRBV11-2 and TRBJ1-4, with D possibly TRBD1 on 5 matching bases. The CDR3 runs 14 residues. CDR1 is SGHAT, CDR2 FQNNGV, per germline. Deletions cut 5 bases from V and 8 bases from J, with 15 bases between. CDR3 sequence reads: CASSGAARREKLFF. CDR3 DNA: TGTGCCAGCAGCGGGGCGGCACGGCGGGAAAAACTGTTTTTT.

This clone was found a few times. The V gene is TRBV7-3, the J gene TRBJ1-3, with D possibly matching TRBD1 (6 bases). V lost 0 bases to trimming and J lost 0 bases, with 9 bases between them. The CDR3 runs 16 residues. The germline gives CDR1 SGHTA, CDR2 FQGTGA. The DNA of the CDR3 is TGTGCCAGCAGCTTAACGACAGGATCCTCTGGAAACACCATATATTTT. This encodes CASSLTTGSSGNTIYF.

This clone occurred a few times. V and J are TRBV5-1 and TRBJ2-2; maybe TRBD2 (5 bases). Germline V gives CDR1 SGHRS, CDR2 YFSETQ. The CDR3 totals 15 residues. V lost 0 bases, J lost 5 bases, and 11 bases lay in between. In DNA, the CDR3 is TGCGCCAGCAGCTTGGAATACAGAGGGACCGGGGAGCTGTTTTTT. Translating gives CASSLEYRGTGELFF.

The CDR3, as DNA: TGCGCCAGCAGCCAAAGACGGGACAGGGGGCCCTATGGCTACACCTTC. Residues: CASSQRRDRGPYGYTF. The rearrangement uses TRBV4-3 and TRBJ1-2, with 12 bases identical to TRBD1. Germline lookup yields CDR1 LGHNA and CDR2 YSLEER. V lost 2 bases and J lost 4; bases outside the gene matches: 5. The CDR3 loop spans 16 amino acids.

The rearrangement uses TRBV7-9 and TRBJ2-7, with 9 bases that match TRBD2. The CDR3 has 15 amino acids. Trimming took 1 base from V and 4 from J; bases not matched to a gene: 5. Germline V CDR1 and CDR2: SEHNR, FQNEAQ (reference sequence). The chain's CDR3 is CASSLVTSGQYEQYF. For the CDR3, the DNA is TGTGCCAGCAGCTTAGTGACTAGCGGACAATACGAGCAGTACTTC.

The chain links TRBV5-1 to TRBJ1-2; TRBD1 matches 8 bases. V shed 0 bases and J 8 bases; nucleotides not matched to a gene: 6. The CDR3 is 14 amino acids. From germline, CDR1 is SGHRS and CDR2 YFSETQ. The CDR3 region is CASSLEGQGQGYTF. The CDR3 DNA follows: TGCGCCAGCAGCTTGGAAGGACAGGGTCAGGGCTACACCTTC.

The chain couples TRBV10-3 to TRBJ1-2; weak D call: TRBD1 (5 bases). This CDR3 contains 13 residues. CDR1 is ENHRY and CDR2 is SYGVKD in the germline V gene. V was pared by 4 bases and J by 2 bases, with 8 bases between. CDR3: CAISAGGNYGYTF. The CDR3 nucleotides read TGTGCCATCAGTGCTGGGGGGAACTATGGCTACACCTTC.

V gene TRBV6-5 combines with J gene TRBJ2-3; possibly TRBD2 for D (5 bases). The V end was cut by 6 bases, the J end by 1 base, with 14 bases between. The length of the CDR3 is 15 residues. Germline values: CDR1 MNHEY, CDR2 SVGAGI. The CDR3 spells CASRPRGIRTDTQYF. The DNA of the CDR3 is TGTGCCAGCAGGCCCAGAGGGATCCGCACAGATACGCAGTATTTT.

V gene TRBV5-1 combines with J gene TRBJ2-7; D possibly corresponds to TRBD2 (6 bases). Trimming removed 4 bases at V and 12 bases at J, with 20 bases between. The length of the CDR3 is 13 residues. From germline, CDR1 is SGHRS and CDR2 YFSETQ. In nucleotides, the CDR3 is TGCGCCAGCAGCAGGGAGGAGCTCTTGCCAGTGTACTTC. It encodes CASSREELLPVYF.

This clone was found once. The V and J genes are TRBV4-1 and TRBJ2-7, with 8 positions matching TRBD2. J was trimmed by 7 bases and V by 4 bases; bases with no gene match: 12. Germline V gene sequence: CDR1 MGHRA, CDR2 YSYEKL. The CDR3 contains 15 residues. The CDR3 loop reads CASSPTGLAGGEQYF. DNA of the CDR3: TGCGCCAGCAGCCCAACGGGGCTAGCGGGCGGTGAGCAGTACTTC.

The rearrangement uses TRBV27 and TRBJ2-7; 10 nucleotides align to TRBD1. CDR3 length: 13 amino acids. Per germline, CDR1 MNHEY and CDR2 SMNVEV (reference sequence). V dropped 6 bases and J dropped 9; count of bases not matched to a gene: 8. CDR3: CASSGQGGSGQYF. In DNA form, the CDR3 reads TGTGCCAGCAGCGGACAGGGGGGGAGCGGGCAGTACTTC.

V and J are TRBV30 and TRBJ1-5; 7 positions agree with TRBD1. The germline V gene has CDR1 GTSNPN and CDR2 SVGIG (reference sequence). V lost 2 bases to trimming and J lost 6 bases; unmatched junction nucleotides: 7. CDR3 size: 14 residues. The CDR3 sequence is CAWSQGGGRQPQHF. For the CDR3, the DNA is TGTGCCTGGAGTCAAGGGGGCGGCCGTCAGCCCCAGCATTTT.

The gene calls are TRBV4-1 and TRBJ2-1, with TRBD2 matching over 8 bases. The trim removed 4 bases at V and 8 bases at J, leaving 13 bases unmatched. CDR3 size: 16 residues. The germline gives CDR1 MGHRA, CDR2 YSYEKL. CDR3 protein: CASSPGGTRIRDEQFF. The CDR3 DNA sequence: TGCGCCAGCAGCCCGGGGGGGACTAGAATACGGGATGAGCAGTTCTTC.

The rearrangement joins TRBV11-2 to TRBJ1-2; no clear D. In germline, CDR1 is SGHAT, CDR2 FQNNGV. V was cut by 0 bases and J by 5 bases, with 7 bases left in between. CDR3 size: 13 residues. CDR3 sequence: CASSLESRYGYTF. The CDR3 region has the DNA TGTGCCAGCAGCTTAGAGTCTAGGTATGGCTACACCTTC.

CDR3 in DNA: TGTGCCAGTAGTATAGATCTTTTACTAGCGGGGGACCAAGAGACCCAGTACTTC. Protein sequence: CASSIDLLLAGDQETQYF. The genes are TRBV19 and TRBJ2-5; 11 bases align to TRBD2. The CDR3 is 18 residues long. J was trimmed by 0 bases and V by 0 bases; bases with no gene match: 6. CDR1 and CDR2 (germline): LNHDA, SQIVND (reference sequence). Full variable domain (remainder filled in from reference TRBV19 and TRBJ2-5): DGGITQSPKYLFRKEGQNVTLSCEQNLNHDAMYWYRQDPGQGLRLIYYSQIVNDFQKGDIAEGYSVSREKKESFPLTVTSAQKNPTAFYLCASSIDLLLAGDQETQYFGPGTRLLVL.

This clone was counted a few times. The chain couples TRBV28 to TRBJ2-7; D possibly corresponds to TRBD2 (6 bases). This CDR3 has 17 residues. V gave up 5 bases and J gave up 3 bases, with 23 bases separating them. The germline gives CDR1 MDHEN, CDR2 SYDVKM. CDR3 in DNA: TGTGCCAGCAGTCTCCAACGAACGACTAGGGCTTACTACGAGCAGTACTTC. Translation: CASSLQRTTRAYYEQYF.

This sequence joins TRBV28 and TRBJ1-2, with D maybe TRBD1 (6 bases). This CDR3 has 13 amino acids. The V end lost 8 bases, the J end lost 5 bases, and 15 bases lay between the germline ends. The germline CDR1 and CDR2 sequences are MDHEN and SYDVKM. The CDR3 DNA reads TGTGCCAGCCTGCGCCCGACAGGATATGGCTACACCTTC. It yields the protein CASLRPTGYGYTF.

This clone occurred once. This sequence joins TRBV4-3 and TRBJ1-4, with TRBD1 as a possible D gene (5 bases). V shed 8 bases and J shed 5 bases, with 18 bases lying between them. CDR1 and CDR2 from the germline V gene are LGHNA and YSLEER. CDR3 size: 15 residues. CDR3 coding DNA: TGCGCCAGCGCTGACACCCTGGCAGGGAATGAAAAACTGTTTTTT. Its translation: CASADTLAGNEKLFF.

The rearrangement uses TRBV6-5 and TRBJ2-1; TRBD2 agrees at 10 bases. The CDR3 spans 15 residues. CDR1 and CDR2 from the germline V gene are MNHEY and SVGAGI. V lost 4 bases to trimming and J lost 7 bases; unmatched junction nucleotides: 7. The CDR3 coding sequence is TGTGCCAGCAGTTCCAGCGGGGGGGCTGGAAATGAGCAGTTCTTC. This gives the protein CASSSSGGAGNEQFF.

The chain has TRBV3-1 (or the pseudogene TRBV3-2) and TRBJ1-1, with no clear D. Per the germline V gene, CDR1 is LGHDT and CDR2 is YNNKEL (reference sequence). This CDR3 contains 13 residues. V shed 4 bases and J shed 6 bases, with 12 bases lying between them. The chain's CDR3 is CASSPRDGAEAFF. CDR3 sequence (DNA): TGTGCCAGCAGCCCACGGGATGGTGCTGAAGCTTTCTTT.

The rearrangement links TRBV24-1 to TRBJ2-1; D remains ambiguous. The CDR3 length is 14 residues. V lost 4 bases and J lost 4, with 10 bases in between. Germline V gene lookup returns CDR1 KGHDR and CDR2 SFDVKD. The CDR3 DNA reads as TGTGCCACCAGTGAATCTAACCTATACAATGAGCAGTTCTTC. This translates into CATSESNLYNEQFF.

A single count supports this clone. This chain joins TRBV4-1 and TRBJ1-4; 7 bases fit TRBD1. The CDR3 is 16 amino acids. Looked up from germline, CDR1 is MGHRA and CDR2 is YSYEKL. The V gene end was trimmed by 4 bases and the J gene end by 8 bases; junction bases not matched to a gene: 13. The CDR3 DNA reads as TGCGCCAGCAGCCGCTTATCAGGGGGAAAGGAAGAAAAACTGTTTTTT. It yields the protein CASSRLSGGKEEKLFF.

The chain has TRBV6-2 or TRBV6-3 and TRBJ1-2; D is uncertain. CDR3 length: 19 amino acids. The V gene lost 0 bases and the J gene lost 7 bases, with 27 bases spanning the gap. CDR1 and CDR2 (germline): MNHEY, SVGEGT. CDR3 in DNA: TGTGCCAGCAGTTACTCGATTGGGTCGGGAGACGCGTATGGAAGTGGCTACACCTTC. Encoded protein: CASSYSIGSGDAYGSGYTF.

This clone was observed a handful of times. This chain uses TRBV11-2 with TRBJ1-3, with D possibly being TRBD1 (6 bases). Germline values: CDR1 SGHAT, CDR2 FQNNGV. V was clipped by 6 bases and J by 9 bases, with 15 bases between them. The CDR3 is 13 residues long. The CDR3 protein is CASSFSLDSTIYF. The DNA of the CDR3 is TGTGCCAGCAGTTTTTCCCTGGACAGCACCATATATTTT.